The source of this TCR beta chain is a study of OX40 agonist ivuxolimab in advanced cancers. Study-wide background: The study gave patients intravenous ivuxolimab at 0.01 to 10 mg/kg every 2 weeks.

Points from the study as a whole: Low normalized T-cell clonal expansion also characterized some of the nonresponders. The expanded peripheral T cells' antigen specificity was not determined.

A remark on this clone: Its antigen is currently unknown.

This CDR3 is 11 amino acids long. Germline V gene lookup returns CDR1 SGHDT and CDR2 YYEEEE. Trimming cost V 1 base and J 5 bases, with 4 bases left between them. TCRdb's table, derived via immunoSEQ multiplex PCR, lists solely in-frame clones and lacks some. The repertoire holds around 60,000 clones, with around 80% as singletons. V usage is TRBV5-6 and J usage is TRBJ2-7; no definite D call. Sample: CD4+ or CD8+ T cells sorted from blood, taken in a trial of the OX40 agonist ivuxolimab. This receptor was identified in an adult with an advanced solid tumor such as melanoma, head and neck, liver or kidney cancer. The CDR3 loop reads CASSLFDEQYF. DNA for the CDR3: TGTGCCAGCAGCTTGTTCGACGAGCAGTACTTC.